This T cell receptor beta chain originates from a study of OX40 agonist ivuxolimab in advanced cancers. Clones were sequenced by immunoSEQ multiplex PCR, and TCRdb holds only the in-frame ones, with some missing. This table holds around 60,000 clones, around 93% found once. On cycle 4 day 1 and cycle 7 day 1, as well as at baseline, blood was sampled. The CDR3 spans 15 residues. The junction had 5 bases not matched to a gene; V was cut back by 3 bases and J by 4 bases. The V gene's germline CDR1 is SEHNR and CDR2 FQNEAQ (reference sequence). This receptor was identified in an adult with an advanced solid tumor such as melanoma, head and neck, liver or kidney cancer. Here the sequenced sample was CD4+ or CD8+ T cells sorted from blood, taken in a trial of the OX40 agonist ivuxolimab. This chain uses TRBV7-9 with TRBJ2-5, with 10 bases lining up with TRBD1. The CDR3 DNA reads TGTGCCAGCAGCTTGAGACAGGGGGCCGGAGAGACCCAGTACTTC. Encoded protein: CASSLRQGAGETQYF.